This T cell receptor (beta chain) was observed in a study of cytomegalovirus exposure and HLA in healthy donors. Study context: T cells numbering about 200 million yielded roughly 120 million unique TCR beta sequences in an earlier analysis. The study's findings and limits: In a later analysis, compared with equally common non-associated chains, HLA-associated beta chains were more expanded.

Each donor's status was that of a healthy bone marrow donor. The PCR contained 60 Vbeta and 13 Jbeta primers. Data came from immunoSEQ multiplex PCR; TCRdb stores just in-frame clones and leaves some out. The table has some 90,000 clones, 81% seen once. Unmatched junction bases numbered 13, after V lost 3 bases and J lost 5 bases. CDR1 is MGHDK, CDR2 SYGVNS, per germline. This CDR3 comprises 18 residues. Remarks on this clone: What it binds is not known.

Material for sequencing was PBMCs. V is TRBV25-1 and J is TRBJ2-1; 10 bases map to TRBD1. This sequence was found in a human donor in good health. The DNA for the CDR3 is TGTGCCAGCAGTGACCCCCCCTCCGGGACAGGGGAGGACAATGAGCAGTTCTTC. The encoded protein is CASSDPPSGTGEDNEQFF.